Presented here are 8 T cell receptor beta chains from one specimen sequenced in a study of persistence of HIV-infected CD4 T cells. Antigen specificity for these receptors is unknown. The immunoSEQ assay was version 4, run in survey mode. Using immunoSEQ multiplex PCR, the repertoire was profiled, and TCRdb retains in-frame clones only, with some absent. Found here are 10,000 to 15,000 clones, about three quarters of them singletons; the top ten hold about 18%. Stimulation used 10 ug/mL lysate from CMV-infected fibroblasts. Sorting selected CD4+ T cells upregulating both CD40 ligand and CD69. This material consisted of CD4+ T cells sorted from PBMCs after 18-hour stimulation, taken from a patient who received antiretroviral therapy. The origin of the receptors is an adult man with HIV who was CMV-seropositive.

The chain joins TRBV15 to TRBJ2-4, with 9 bases identical to TRBD2. Germline V CDR1 and CDR2: LNHNV, YYDKDF (reference sequence). The V gene end was trimmed by 1 base and the J gene end by 1 base; junction bases not matched to a gene: 2. There are 16 residues in the CDR3. The CDR3 region has the DNA TGTGCCACCAGCAGAGCCAGCGGGGGGGCCAAAAACATTCAGTACTTC. It specifies CATSRASGGAKNIQYF.

The V call is TRBV2, the J call TRBJ2-6; D is uncertain. V was shortened by 6 bases and J by 0 bases, with 6 bases between the two germline ends. The CDR3 consists of 14 residues. The germline V gene has CDR1 SNHLY and CDR2 FYNNEI. CDR3 sequence reads: CASSRDSGANVLTF. The CDR3 DNA sequence: TGTGCCAGCAGCCGAGACTCTGGGGCCAACGTCCTGACTTTC. The full variable domain, rest sourced from reference TRBV2 and TRBJ2-6, is EPEVTQTPSHQVTQMGQEVILRCVPISNHLYFYWYRQILGQKVEFLVSFYNNEISEKSEIFDDQFSVERPDGSNFTLKIRSTKLEDSAMYFCASSRDSGANVLTFGAGSRLTVL.

This sequence joins TRBV5-4 and TRBJ1-2; D is uncertain. This CDR3 spans 14 amino acids. Germline CDR1 SGHNT, CDR2 YYREEE (reference sequence). Trimming cost V 1 base and J 0 bases, with 7 bases left between them. The CDR3 DNA reads TGTGCCAGCAGCTTGTTAGCAGCTAACTATGGCTACACCTTC. Protein product: CASSLLAANYGYTF.

The chain uses TRBV5-4 and TRBJ1-5; D is possibly TRBD1 (6 bases). Per germline, CDR1 SGHNT and CDR2 YYREEE (reference sequence). With 0 bases removed from V and 5 bases from J, the gap between germline ends came to 12 bases. The CDR3 runs to 15 residues. The CDR3 DNA reads TGTGCCAGCAGCTTGGGCGGGACATCGGATCAGCCCCAGCATTTT. It is translated as CASSLGGTSDQPQHF.

This clone was counted between two and nine times. The V call is TRBV7-2, the J call TRBJ2-1; 7 nucleotides line up with TRBD2. V gave up 1 base and J gave up 3 bases; unmatched junction bases: 3. This CDR3 is built from 15 residues. Germline V gene data show CDR1 as SGHTA and CDR2 as FQGNSA. For the CDR3, the DNA is TGTGCCAGCAGCTTAGATAGCGGGCGCTACAATGAGCAGTTCTTC. It translates to CASSLDSGRYNEQFF.

In this sample, this clone turned up a few times. V usage is TRBV7-9 and J usage is TRBJ1-1; D remains ambiguous. CDR3 length: 12 amino acids. Germline assignment: CDR1 SEHNR and CDR2 FQNEAQ (reference sequence). V lost 5 bases and J 2 bases, leaving 6 bases between the germline ends. In DNA form, the CDR3 reads TGTGCCAGCAGCCAAGGAAACACTGAAGCTTTCTTT. Translation gives CASSQGNTEAFF.

J is TRBJ1-2 and V is TRBV7-2; D call uncertain. The CDR3 loop spans 14 amino acids. The ends were cut back, 5 bases at V and 5 bases at J, with 15 bases in the middle. Germline V gene data show CDR1 as SGHTA and CDR2 as FQGNSA. DNA for the CDR3: TGTGCCAGCAGCATAGTGGAGCGGGCGTATGGCTACACCTTC. It yields the protein CASSIVERAYGYTF.

CDR3 coding DNA: TGCGCCAGCAGCCCGCAGGGGGGGCCGAACACCGGGGAGCTGTTTTTT. Translating gives CASSPQGGPNTGELFF. The genes are TRBV5-1 and TRBJ2-2, with D perhaps given as TRBD1 or TRBD2 (7 bases each). There are 16 residues in the CDR3. V was trimmed by 4 bases and J by 0 bases, leaving 13 bases between them. Germline V gene data show CDR1 as SGHRS and CDR2 as YFSETQ.